This T cell receptor (beta chain) was identified in a study of blood T cell repertoires in COVID-19. Study-level information: Acute-phase and convalescent COVID-19 samples originated in the United States, Italy and Spain.

From germline, CDR1 is MDHEN and CDR2 SYDVKM. The CDR3 runs 12 residues. V lost 7 bases and J lost 7; bases outside the gene matches: 6. This clone has a handful of counts. In the authors' workflow: Cell counts per sample came from amplifying reference gene primers. This table comes from immunoSEQ multiplex PCR, and its TCRdb copy is limited to in-frame clones, with some not included. The V and J calls and clone size are taken from that table; D and trimming were inferred from the DNA. The sample lists around 250,000 clones, about four fifths seen once, with less than 4% in the top ten. This sequence joins TRBV28 and TRBJ1-2; 7 nucleotides match TRBD1. The sequence derives from a woman younger than 35 with acute or convalescent COVID-19. Sample: peripheral blood. This chain's CDR3 is CASTDRATGYTF. DNA of the CDR3: TGTGCCAGCACCGACAGGGCGACTGGCTACACCTTC.